This entry is about one TCR beta chain. Which antigen it targets is not known. There are no base qualities to consult, and no much larger clone falls within one base. The immunoSEQ Assay, a bias-controlled multiplex PCR, was used to amplify TCRbeta CDR3 regions from genomic DNA. As for how the authors treated the data: The number of nucleated cells in each sample was estimated from the amplification of reference gene primers within the assay. To quantify the absolute abundance of each unique TCRbeta CDR3 rearrangement, sequence reads were collapsed and filtered. For each sample, productive Simpson clonality was calculated as the square root of Simpson's diversity index across productive rearrangements. TCRdb stores this immuneACCESS table with in-frame sequences only. Part of the clones is absent; in the studies checked, under half of the shortfall reflects unresolved V genes, and no reason is known for the rest. V, J and clone size reflect that table, while D and trimming were determined from the DNA. This sample is represented by around 170,000 clones; 88% of them were singletons. The ten largest account for more than 25% of the sample.

The data are from a study of blood T cell repertoires in COVID-19 (dated by TCRdb to about 2020). Regarding the complete study: The collaborator samples originated in the United States, Italy and Spain and spanned the acute and convalescent phases of COVID-19. The prospective study material was composed of cDNA or gDNA derived from T cells, B-cell-depleted T cells, or PBMCs. Subjects who had been exposed to COVID-19, were actively infected with it, or had recovered from it provided the deeply sampled blood TCRbeta repertoires that made up the dataset. The repertoires were made available in a free public database intended to serve as a resource for research on the immune response to SARS-CoV-2. Samples were obtained from the ongoing ImmuneRACE study (first 160 participants) and from over 1,000 subjects provided by 6 global collaborators. A de-identified subject ID, COVID-19 status, age in years and sex were almost always included in the sample metadata. Where available, HLA class I and class II types were taken from metadata supplied by the sample provider and were not determined by assay-based typing. General findings and caveats noted by the study authors: The quantity of clinical and demographic metadata differed by source and by participant and was supplied without curation.

Collaborating institutions collected whole blood in K2EDTA tubes following their own protocols. For TCRbeta analysis, collaborator samples were shipped as frozen whole blood, as isolated PBMCs, or as DNA extracted from either sample type. V is trimmed back by 5 bases and J by 7 bases, and the junction contains 4 bases that no gene match accounts for. The CDR3 contains 13 residues, cysteine and phenylalanine counted. Solely the CDR3 DNA is kept, with 39 bases framed from the first base. CDR1 and CDR2 are drawn from the germline V gene: KGHSH, LQKENI. This TCR was recovered from a man aged 60 to 75 with acute or convalescent COVID-19. The V and J segments used are TRBV18 and TRBJ1-4; TRBD1 agrees with 7 junctional bases. Specimen: peripheral blood. DNA sequence: TGTGCCAGCTCAACAGGGGTCGGTGAAAAACTGTTTTTT. It is translated as CASSTGVGEKLFF.